The 8 T cell receptor beta chains presented below share a single source sample, sequenced in a study of T cell changes during pregnancy in multiple sclerosis. Produced via immunoSEQ multiplex PCR; TCRdb's table is partial and in-frame only. The sample has under 40,000 clones; less than 95% are singletons. The sequences come from CD8+ T cells from peripheral blood mononuclear cells, collected before pregnancy. The receptors come from a female donor with multiple sclerosis, enrolled in a pregnancy study.

This chain uses TRBV12-5 with TRBJ2-2; 12 bases are shared with TRBD1. CDR1 and CDR2 from the germline V gene are LGHNT and FRNRAP. This CDR3 is 16 amino acids long. With 1 base clipped from V and 7 bases from J, the junction kept 4 bases outside the gene matches. CDR3 nucleotides: TGTGCTAGTGGTTTGGGGGACAGGGGGCTTGGCGGGGAGCTGTTTTTT. Protein product: CASGLGDRGLGGELFF.

The gene calls are TRBV7-2 and TRBJ1-2, with D hard to call. CDR3 length: 15 amino acids. Germline values: CDR1 SGHTA, CDR2 FQGNSA. The V and J ends lost 1 base and 4 bases respectively, with 13 bases between them. The CDR3 coding sequence is TGTGCCAGCAGCTTAGGACACCAATACGGCTATGGCTACACCTTC. Translating gives CASSLGHQYGYGYTF.

The chain joins TRBV12-5 to TRBJ1-1; 9 nucleotides match TRBD1. The V and J ends lost 4 bases and 1 base, in that order; junction bases with no gene match: 7. CDR1 is LGHNT and CDR2 is FRNRAP in the germline V gene. The CDR3 spans 16 residues. The CDR3 DNA follows: TGTGCTAGTGGTTCCCCGGGACAGGGCTCGAACACTGAAGCTTTCTTT. It yields the protein CASGSPGQGSNTEAFF.

V usage is TRBV5-6 and J usage is TRBJ2-2; 10 bases line up with TRBD1. The germline CDR1 and CDR2 sequences are SGHDT and YYEEEE. The CDR3 sequence is 16 residues long. V was pared by 3 bases and J by 5 bases, with 7 bases of the junction left unmatched. As DNA, the CDR3 is TGTGCCAGCAGCTACCAGACAGGGGGCTGGACCGGGGAGCTGTTTTTT. Its translation is CASSYQTGGWTGELFF.

A single count supports this clone. The V and J genes are TRBV6-5 and TRBJ1-5, with 7 bases that match TRBD1. The CDR3 is 14 residues long. The J segment lost 7 bases and the V segment lost 1 base, leaving 4 bases of the junction unmatched. CDR1 is MNHEY and CDR2 is SVGAGI in the germline V gene. Written as DNA, the CDR3 is TGTGCCAGCAGTTACTTTTCCAGGGGGCAGCCCCAGCATTTT. This codes for CASSYFSRGQPQHF.

V usage is TRBV29-1 and J usage is TRBJ2-7, with 7 bases fitting TRBD2. The germline CDR1 and CDR2 sequences are SQVTM and ANQGSEA. This CDR3 has 12 amino acids. V trimming: 7 bases; J trimming: 0 bases; junction bases outside the gene matches: 3. This CDR3 is CSGWTSSYEQYF. CDR3 nucleotides: TGCAGCGGTTGGACTAGCTCCTACGAGCAGTACTTC.

The rearrangement joins TRBV5-8 to TRBJ1-5; TRBD1 is a possible D gene (6 bases). The germline gives CDR1 SGHTS, CDR2 YDEGEE. The CDR3 totals 14 residues. The V end lost 6 bases, the J end lost 1 base, and 11 bases lay between the germline ends. The CDR3 sequence is CASTNRESNQPQHF. DNA for the CDR3: TGTGCCAGCACCAACAGGGAAAGCAATCAGCCCCAGCATTTT.

The chain uses TRBV11-1 and TRBJ2-7, with 7 bases matching TRBD1. The CDR3 runs to 14 residues. J gave up 6 bases and V 5 bases, and 10 bases lay outside the gene matches. Germline values: CDR1 SGHAT, CDR2 FQDESV (reference sequence). In nucleotides, the CDR3 is TGTGCCAGCAGCCCGGACAGGACGAACAGCGAGCAGTACTTC. Its translation: CASSPDRTNSEQYF.